The 16 T cell receptor beta chains given below trace back to one sample, sequenced in a study of read filtering for tumor transcriptome and immune sequencing. Molecular barcoded adaptors covering alpha/delta and beta/gamma chains were used on 400 to 450 ng RNA. TCRdb reprocessed the reads with MiXCR, giving one entry per CDR3 protein. Of around 130,000 distinct CDR3 sequences in the sample, 10% to 15% were seen once. The sample was a population of CD138-negative cells sorted from bone marrow. The source of these receptors is a donor at least 40 years old with multiple myeloma.

This clonotype has just a few counts. J is TRBJ2-1 and V is TRBV20-1, with unresolved D. V lost 5 bases to trimming and J lost 6 bases, with 8 bases between them. The CDR3 length is 11 residues. Germline CDR1 reads DFQATT; CDR2 reads SNEGSKA (reference sequence). The CDR3 DNA reads as TGCAGTGCTGCGCGAAGCAATGAGCAGTTCTTC. This translates into CSAARSNEQFF.

This clonotype was seen a few times. The gene calls are TRBV12-3 or TRBV12-4 and TRBJ2-1, with D tentatively TRBD2 (6 bases). This CDR3 spans 15 amino acids. The V gene lost 3 bases and the J gene lost 10 bases, with 19 bases spanning the gap. Here the CDR3 reads CASSFAGTYVREQFF. CDR3 bases: TGTGCCAGCAGTTTTGCGGGGACCTACGTTCGAGAGCAGTTCTTC.

Ten or more counts support this clonotype. V usage is TRBV5-1 and J usage is TRBJ2-7; D may be TRBD1 (5 bases). Trimming removed 3 bases at V and 6 bases at J, with 16 bases between. The CDR3 consists of 14 residues. Germline CDR1 SGHRS, CDR2 YFSETQ. The CDR3 sequence is CASSWKNQGVEQYF. The CDR3 bases are TGCGCCAGCAGCTGGAAAAATCAAGGGGTCGAGCAGTACTTC.

This clonotype was seen ten or more times. V is TRBV20-1 and J is TRBJ2-1, with no clear D. V lost 6 bases and J 0 bases, leaving 9 bases between the germline ends. Germline-derived CDR1 and CDR2 are DFQATT and SNEGSKA (reference sequence). The CDR3 sequence is 13 residues long. The CDR3 here is CSASPRSYNEQFF. The CDR3 DNA sequence: TGCAGTGCGAGCCCTCGCTCCTACAATGAGCAGTTCTTC.

This clonotype was detected ten times or more. CDR3 sequence reads: CASSFSGHNSGANVLTF. CDR3 coding DNA: TGCGCCAGCAGCTTTTCGGGACACAACTCTGGGGCCAACGTCCTGACTTTC. The chain has TRBV4-1 and TRBJ2-6; tentative D call: TRBD1 (6 bases). Germline CDR1 reads MGHRA; CDR2 reads YSYEKL. The germline V and J ends were trimmed by 5 bases and 0 bases, with 14 bases remaining between them. The CDR3 totals 17 residues.

This clonotype occurred many times. The chain is built from TRBV5-5 and TRBJ2-7; 14 bases align to TRBD2. The CDR3 spans 15 residues. CDR1 SGHKS and CDR2 YYEKEE come from the germline V gene (reference sequence). J gave up 7 bases and V 4 bases, and 7 bases lay outside the gene matches. CDR3: CASSRLAGGPREQYF. In DNA, the CDR3 is TGTGCCAGCAGCCGACTAGCGGGAGGGCCTCGGGAGCAGTACTTC.

This clonotype was found many times. The V call is TRBV5-1, the J call TRBJ2-1; 14 bases line up with TRBD2. V trimming: 4 bases; J trimming: 4 bases; junction bases outside the gene matches: 13. Germline V gives CDR1 SGHRS, CDR2 YFSETQ. The CDR3 extends over 19 amino acids. The CDR3: CASSGGPGLAGVRYNEQFF. The CDR3 DNA follows: TGCGCCAGCAGCGGAGGACCGGGACTAGCGGGAGTACGATACAATGAGCAGTTCTTC.

The chain combines TRBV6-5 with TRBJ2-2, with D maybe TRBD1 (5 bases). The CDR3 totals 17 residues. Per germline, CDR1 MNHEY and CDR2 SVGAGI. The V end lost 5 bases, the J end lost 6 bases, and 22 bases lay between the germline ends. The chain's CDR3 is CASSGAGRGLDAGELFF. The CDR3 DNA reads TGTGCCAGCAGTGGAGCTGGAAGGGGCTTAGACGCCGGGGAGCTGTTTTTT.

About this clonotype itself: Just one base apart from a much larger clone, this may be a read error. V gene TRBV12-3 or TRBV12-4 combines with J gene TRBJ2-7; no clear D. CDR3 length equals 11 residues. The CDR3 DNA reads TGTGCCAGCAGCTACTTGTACGAGCAGCACTTC. Its translation: CASSYLYEQHF.

J is TRBJ2-3 and V is TRBV29-1; D not resolved. The V and J ends lost 4 bases and 1 base respectively, with 12 bases between them. CDR1 is SQVTM, CDR2 ANQGSEA, per germline. CDR3 length equals 14 residues. The CDR3 nucleotides read TGCAGCGTTGGGGGTTGGGCCGGCACAGATACGCAGTATTTT. This encodes CSVGGWAGTDTQYF.

This clonotype was counted many times. The chain recombines TRBV30 with TRBJ1-1; D might be TRBD1 (6 bases). The CDR3 contains 13 residues. CDR1 is GTSNPN, CDR2 SVGIG, per germline (reference sequence). The V end lost 3 bases, the J end lost 6 bases, and 14 bases lay between the germline ends. This chain's CDR3 is CAWRGTGFPEAFF. CDR3 DNA sequence: TGTGCCTGGAGGGGAACAGGGTTCCCTGAAGCTTTCTTT.

This clonotype was picked up many times. V and J are TRBV3-1 and TRBJ2-1; TRBD2 aligns across 8 bases. V gave up 4 bases and J gave up 9 bases; unmatched junction bases: 11. This CDR3 is built from 15 residues. Germline lookup yields CDR1 LGHDT and CDR2 YNNKEL (reference sequence). The CDR3 sequence is CASSPYGLAGGEQFF. The CDR3 DNA sequence: TGTGCCAGCAGCCCGTATGGACTAGCCGGCGGTGAGCAGTTCTTC.

At least ten counts were recorded for this clonotype. The J gene is TRBJ2-5, the V gene TRBV9; D gene uncertain. CDR3 size: 14 residues. Germline values: CDR1 SGDLS, CDR2 YYNGEE. V was clipped by 0 bases and J by 5 bases, with 11 bases between them. The CDR3: CASSVGLSWETQYF. The CDR3 coding sequence is TGTGCCAGCAGCGTAGGCCTTAGCTGGGAGACCCAGTACTTC.

CDR3 in DNA: TGTGCCAGCAGTCCACTAGCGGGGCTAGATACGCAGTATTTT. It yields the protein CASSPLAGLDTQYF. The chain employs TRBV12-5 and TRBJ2-3; 10 bases agree with TRBD2. The CDR3 runs to 14 residues. CDR1 LGHNT and CDR2 FRNRAP come from the germline V gene.

The rearrangement links TRBV18 to TRBJ2-5; D gene ambiguous. CDR1 and CDR2 (germline): KGHSH, LQKENI. V was shortened by 1 base and J by 3 bases, with 12 bases between the two germline ends. This CDR3 contains 15 residues. CDR3 protein: CASSPRYSTEETQYF. CDR3 nucleotide sequence: TGTGCCAGCTCACCACGGTACAGTACCGAAGAGACCCAGTACTTC.

This clonotype was recorded at least ten times. The V gene is TRBV14, the J gene TRBJ2-7; either TRBD1 or TRBD2 may fit D (5 bases each). The CDR3 spans 13 residues. Per germline, CDR1 SGHDN and CDR2 FVKESK. Trimming cost V 3 bases and J 7 bases, with 13 bases left between them. In nucleotides, the CDR3 is TGTGCCAGCAGCCAGAGGGTCGAGGGGGAGCAGTACTTC. This translates into CASSQRVEGEQYF.